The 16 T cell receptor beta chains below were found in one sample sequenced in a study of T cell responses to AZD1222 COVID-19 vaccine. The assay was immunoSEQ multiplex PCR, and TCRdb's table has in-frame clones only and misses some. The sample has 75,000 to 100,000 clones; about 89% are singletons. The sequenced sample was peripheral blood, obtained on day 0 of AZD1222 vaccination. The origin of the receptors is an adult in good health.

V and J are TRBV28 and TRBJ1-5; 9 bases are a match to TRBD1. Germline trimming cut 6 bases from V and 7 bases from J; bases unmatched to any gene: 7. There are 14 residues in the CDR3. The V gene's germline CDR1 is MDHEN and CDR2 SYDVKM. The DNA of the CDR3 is TGTGCCAGCAGGAACACAGGGGGCGCGCAGCCCCAGCATTTT. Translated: CASRNTGGAQPQHF.

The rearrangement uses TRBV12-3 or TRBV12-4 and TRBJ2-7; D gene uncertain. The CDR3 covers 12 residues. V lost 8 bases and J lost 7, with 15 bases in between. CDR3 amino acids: CASSARVGEQYF. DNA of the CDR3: TGTGCCAGCTCGGCCCGTGTTGGGGAGCAGTACTTC.

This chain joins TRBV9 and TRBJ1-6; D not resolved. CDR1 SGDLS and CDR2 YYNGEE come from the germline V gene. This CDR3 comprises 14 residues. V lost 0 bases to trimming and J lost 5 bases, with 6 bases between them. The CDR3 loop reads CASSVEGHNSPLHF. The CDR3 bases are TGTGCCAGCAGCGTAGAGGGCCATAATTCACCCCTCCACTTT. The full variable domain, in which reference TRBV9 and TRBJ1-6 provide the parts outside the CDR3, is DSGVTQTPKHLITATGQRVTLRCSPRSGDLSVYWYQQSLDQGLQFLIQYYNGEERAKGNILERFSAQQFPDLHSELNLSSLELGDSALYFCASSVEGHNSPLHFGNGTRLTVT.

In nucleotides, the CDR3 is TGTGCCAGCAGCGGCGGGGGGGCGGTAGATACGCAGTATTTT. This encodes CASSGGGAVDTQYF. The chain has TRBV5-4 and TRBJ2-3; 9 nucleotides match TRBD2. The germline CDR1 and CDR2 sequences are SGHNT and YYREEE (reference sequence). V was pared by 4 bases and J by 5 bases, with 5 bases of the junction left unmatched. This CDR3 is 14 amino acids long.

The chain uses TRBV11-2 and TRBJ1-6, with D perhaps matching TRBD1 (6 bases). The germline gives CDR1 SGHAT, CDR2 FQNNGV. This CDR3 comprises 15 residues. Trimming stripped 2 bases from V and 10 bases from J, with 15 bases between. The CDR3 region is CASSLLRGAGSPLHF. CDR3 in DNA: TGTGCCAGCAGCTTATTACGGGGGGCGGGCTCACCCCTCCACTTT.

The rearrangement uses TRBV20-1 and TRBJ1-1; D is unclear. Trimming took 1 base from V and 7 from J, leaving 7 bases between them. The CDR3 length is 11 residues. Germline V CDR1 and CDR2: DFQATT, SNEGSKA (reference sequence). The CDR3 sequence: CSARVEYEAFF. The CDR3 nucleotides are TGCAGTGCTAGAGTCGAGTATGAAGCTTTCTTT.

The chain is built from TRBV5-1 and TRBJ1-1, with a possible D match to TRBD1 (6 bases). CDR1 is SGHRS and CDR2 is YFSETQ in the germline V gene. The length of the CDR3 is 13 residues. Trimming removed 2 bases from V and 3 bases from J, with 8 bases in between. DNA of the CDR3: TGCGCCAGCAGCTTCGGACAGTACACTGAAGCTTTCTTT. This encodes CASSFGQYTEAFF.

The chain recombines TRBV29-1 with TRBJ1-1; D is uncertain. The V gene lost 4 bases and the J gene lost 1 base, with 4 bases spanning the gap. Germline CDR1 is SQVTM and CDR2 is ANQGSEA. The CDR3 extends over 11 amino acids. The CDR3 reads CSVARNTEAFF. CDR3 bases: TGCAGCGTTGCCAGGAACACTGAAGCTTTCTTT.

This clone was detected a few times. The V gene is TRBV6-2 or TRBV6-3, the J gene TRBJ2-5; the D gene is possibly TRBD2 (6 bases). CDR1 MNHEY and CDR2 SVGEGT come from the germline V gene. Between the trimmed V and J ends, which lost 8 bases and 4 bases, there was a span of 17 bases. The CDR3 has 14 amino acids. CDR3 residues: CASGHAGTGETQYF. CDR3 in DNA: TGTGCCAGCGGCCACGCAGGGACTGGAGAGACCCAGTACTTC.

The chain's CDR3 is CASSPGQGNYGYTF. The CDR3 DNA reads TGTGCCAGCAGCCCGGGACAGGGTAACTATGGCTACACCTTC. V gene TRBV7-9 combines with J gene TRBJ1-2, with 9 bases that match TRBD1. CDR3 length: 14 amino acids. Looked up from germline, CDR1 is SEHNR and CDR2 is FQNEAQ (reference sequence). V shed 5 bases, J shed 1 base, and the junction held 2 bases outside the gene matches.

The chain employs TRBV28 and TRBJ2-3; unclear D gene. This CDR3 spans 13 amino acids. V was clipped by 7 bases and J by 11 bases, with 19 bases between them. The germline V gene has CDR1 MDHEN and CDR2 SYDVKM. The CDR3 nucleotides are TGTGCCAGCATCCTGAGAGCTACGGCCGAGCAGTATTTT. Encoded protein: CASILRATAEQYF.

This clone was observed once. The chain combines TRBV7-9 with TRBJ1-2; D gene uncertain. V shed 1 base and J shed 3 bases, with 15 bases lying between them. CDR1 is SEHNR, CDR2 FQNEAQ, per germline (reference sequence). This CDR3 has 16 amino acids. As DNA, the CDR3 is TGTGCCAGCAGCTTAGGAGTTGAGGACCCTTACTATGGCTACACCTTC. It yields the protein CASSLGVEDPYYGYTF.

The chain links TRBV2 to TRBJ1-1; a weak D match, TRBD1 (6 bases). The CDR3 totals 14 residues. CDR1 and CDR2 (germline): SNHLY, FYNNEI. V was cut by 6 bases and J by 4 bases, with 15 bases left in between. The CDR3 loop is CASRTGLSGTEAFF. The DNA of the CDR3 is TGTGCCAGCAGAACAGGGTTAAGCGGCACTGAAGCTTTCTTT.

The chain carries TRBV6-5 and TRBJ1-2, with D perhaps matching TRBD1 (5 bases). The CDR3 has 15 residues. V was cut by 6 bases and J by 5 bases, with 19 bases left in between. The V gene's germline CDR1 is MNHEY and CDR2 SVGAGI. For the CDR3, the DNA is TGTGCCAGCAGACAAAATGCACAGGTTACGTATGGCTACACCTTC. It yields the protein CASRQNAQVTYGYTF.

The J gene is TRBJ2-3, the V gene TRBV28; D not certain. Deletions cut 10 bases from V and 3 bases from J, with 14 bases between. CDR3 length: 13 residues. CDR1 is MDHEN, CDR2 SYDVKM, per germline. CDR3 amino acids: CATGRVGTDTQYF. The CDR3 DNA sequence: TGTGCCACCGGTAGGGTAGGGACAGATACGCAGTATTTT.

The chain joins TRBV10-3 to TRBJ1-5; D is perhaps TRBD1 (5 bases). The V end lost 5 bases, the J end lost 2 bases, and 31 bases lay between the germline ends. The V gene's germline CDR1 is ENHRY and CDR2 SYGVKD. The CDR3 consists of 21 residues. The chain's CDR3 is CAISTSRGSGRNGSGNQPQHF. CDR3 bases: TGTGCCATCAGTACCTCGCGGGGATCGGGACGGAACGGCTCCGGCAATCAGCCCCAGCATTTT.